This T cell receptor (beta chain) was recorded in a study of shared clonotypes between healthy human individuals. Study-level information: The study used three CD4 naive, three CD4 memory, two CD8 naive and one CD8 memory plate per donor.

This clone was recorded only once. CDR3 length equals 13 residues. Germline lookup yields CDR1 SGDLS and CDR2 YYNGEE. The V segment lost 7 bases and the J segment 2 bases; nucleotides outside the gene matches: 3. Libraries were prepared by immunoSEQ multiplex PCR; TCRdb keeps only in-frame clonotypes and omits some of them. The table shows approximately 1.1 million clones, with 78% occurring only once. V and J are TRBV9 and TRBJ1-3, with 7 nucleotides matching TRBD1. The specimen sequenced was memory CD4+ T cells from PBMCs. The subset: CD45RA-negative fraction. The receptor comes from a man aged 18 to 30 in good health. Some clones in this sample may be carry-over from other donors' samples. This CDR3 reads CASGQAAGNTIYF. In nucleotides, the CDR3 is TGTGCCAGCGGACAGGCGGCTGGAAACACCATATATTTT.